The entry that follows covers one TCR beta chain sequence. Its antigen is unknown. MiXCR, applied by TCRdb to the 5' RACE reads, yields one record per CDR3 protein. The sample holds about 200,000 distinct CDR3 sequences, around 13% seen once. This record belongs to a study of CD8 T cells in ankylosing spondylitis. General observations from the study: Characteristic of ankylosing spondylitis blood, it appeared, was a TCR beta motif comprising 7 to 9 highly homologous variants.

The ends were cut back, 8 bases at V and 0 bases at J, with 16 bases in the middle. Germline CDR1 reads SQVTM; CDR2 reads ANQGSEA. CDR3 length equals 14 residues. The chain has TRBV29-1 and TRBJ1-2; a weak D match, TRBD1 (6 bases). This TCR derives from a male donor with ankylosing spondylitis or in good health (not recorded which). Material for sequencing was blood, either unsorted or a sorted T cell fraction (not recorded which). Here the CDR3 reads CSTLGQMSNYGYTF. In DNA form, the CDR3 reads TGCAGCACCTTAGGACAGATGTCTAACTATGGCTACACCTTC.